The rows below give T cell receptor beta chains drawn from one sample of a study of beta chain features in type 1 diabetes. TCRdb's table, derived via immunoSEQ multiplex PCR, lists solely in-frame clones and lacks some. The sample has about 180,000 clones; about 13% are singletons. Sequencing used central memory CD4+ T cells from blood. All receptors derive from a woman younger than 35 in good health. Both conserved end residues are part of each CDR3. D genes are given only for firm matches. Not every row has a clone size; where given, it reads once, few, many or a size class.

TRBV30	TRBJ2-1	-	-	TGTGCCTGGAATCAGGCGGGCAATGAGCAGTTCTTC	CAWNQAGNEQFF
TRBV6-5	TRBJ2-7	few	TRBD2	TGTGCCAGCAGTCGCCTCGGACTAGCGGCCTACGAGCAGTACTTC	CASSRLGLAAYEQYF
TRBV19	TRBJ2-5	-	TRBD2	TGTGCCAGTAGTATCGCACTAGCGGGAGTCGGGGAGACCCAGTACTTC	CASSIALAGVGETQYF
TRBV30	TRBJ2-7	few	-	TGTGCCTGGAGTGTACAGGGTGGCGAGCAGTACTTC	CAWSVQGGEQYF
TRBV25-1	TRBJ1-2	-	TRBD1	TGTGCCAGCAGTCCACCCGGGACAGGGGGATCTGGCTACACCTTC	CASSPPGTGGSGYTF
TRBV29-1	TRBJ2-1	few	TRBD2	TGCAGCGCTCCCAAGGGAGCGGGAGGTATCCATGAGCAGTTCTTC	CSAPKGAGGIHEQFF
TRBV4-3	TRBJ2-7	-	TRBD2	TGCGCCAGCAGCCAAGATCACCAGCGGGAGTCCTACGAGCAGTACTTC	CASSQDHQRESYEQYF
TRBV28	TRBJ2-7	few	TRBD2	TGTGCCAGCAGTTCCGGGACTAGAGGATGGGAGCAGTACTTC	CASSSGTRGWEQYF
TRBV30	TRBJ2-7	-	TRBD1	TGTGCCGGCCAGACAGGGATCGAGCAGTACTTC	CAGQTGIEQYF
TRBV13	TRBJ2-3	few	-	TGTGCCAGCAGCTTTTACGGGGGCACAGATACGCAGTATTTT	CASSFYGGTDTQYF
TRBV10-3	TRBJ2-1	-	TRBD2	TGTGCCATCAGTGAGTCGACGGGTACTAGCGGGTCTTTTAGCTCCTACAATGAGCAGTTCTTC	CAISESTGTSGSFSSYNEQFF
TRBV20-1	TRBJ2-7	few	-	TGCAGTGCTAGCCAAGCGTACGAGCAGTACTTC	CSASQAYEQYF
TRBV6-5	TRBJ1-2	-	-	TGTGCCAGCAGGCAGGGATCGCATGGCTACACCTTC	CASRQGSHGYTF
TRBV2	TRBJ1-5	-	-	TGTGCCAGCAGAGCTACCGGGACTAAGGGTCAGCCCCAGCATTTT	CASRATGTKGQPQHF
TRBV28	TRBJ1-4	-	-	TGTGCCAGTCTTACGGGAACTAATGAAAAACTGTTTTTT	CASLTGTNEKLFF
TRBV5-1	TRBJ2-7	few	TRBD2	TGCGCCAGCAGCTTAGGGACTAGCTTTTACGAGCAGTACTTC	CASSLGTSFYEQYF
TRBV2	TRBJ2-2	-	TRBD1	TGTGCCAGCAGCAGACAGGGGCCGAACACCGGGGAGCTGTTTTTT	CASSRQGPNTGELFF
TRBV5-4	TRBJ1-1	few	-	TGTGCCAGCAGCCCGACCCGGGACATGAACACTGAAGCTTTCTTT	CASSPTRDMNTEAFF
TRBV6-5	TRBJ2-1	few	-	TGTGCCAGCAGTTATGAGAGCTCCTACAATGAGCAGTTCTTC	CASSYESSYNEQFF
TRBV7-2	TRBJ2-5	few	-	TGTGCCAGCAGCTTAGTTACTGGGAGTGATCAGTACTTC	CASSLVTGSDQYF
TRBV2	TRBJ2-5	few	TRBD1	TGTGCCAGCAGTGAATCCAGAGGACAGGGCCGGGGGACCCAGTACTTC	CASSESRGQGRGTQYF
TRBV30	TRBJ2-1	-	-	TGTGCCTGGAGTAACCAGGGTAGAAATGAGCAGTTCTTC	CAWSNQGRNEQFF
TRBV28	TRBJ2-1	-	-	TGTGCCAGCAGTTTCCGGGGGAATGAGCAGTTCTTC	CASSFRGNEQFF
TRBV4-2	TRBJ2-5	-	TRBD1	TGTGCCAGCAGCTTGACAGGGATTAGCACGGAGACCCAGTACTTC	CASSLTGISTETQYF
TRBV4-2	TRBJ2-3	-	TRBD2	TGTGCCAGCAGCCAGGGGACTAGCGGGGGCACAGATACGCAGTATTTT	CASSQGTSGGTDTQYF
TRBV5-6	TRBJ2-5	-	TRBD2	TGTGCCAGCAGCTTGGAACTACTAGCGGGGACCCAAGAGACCCAGTACTTC	CASSLELLAGTQETQYF
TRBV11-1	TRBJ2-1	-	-	TGTGCCAGCAGCTCCCAATATGAGCAGTTCTTC	CASSSQYEQFF
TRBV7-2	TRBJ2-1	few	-	TGTGCCAGCAGCTTAGAGTCGCGGGTACCCAACGAGTTCTTC	CASSLESRVPNEFF
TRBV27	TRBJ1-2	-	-	TGTGCCAGCAGTTTACACCGGCAGGGTCGCAACTATGGCTACACCTTC	CASSLHRQGRNYGYTF
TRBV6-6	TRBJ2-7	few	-	TGTGCCAGCAGCCATGACAGTTTCAGCTCCTACGAGCAGTACTTC	CASSHDSFSSYEQYF
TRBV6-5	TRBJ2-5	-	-	TGTGCCAGCAGTTGGACAGTTCAAGAGACCCAGTACTTC	CASSWTVQETQYF
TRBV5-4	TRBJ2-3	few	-	TGTGCCAGCAGCTACAGGGACGCAGATACGCAGTATTTT	CASSYRDADTQYF